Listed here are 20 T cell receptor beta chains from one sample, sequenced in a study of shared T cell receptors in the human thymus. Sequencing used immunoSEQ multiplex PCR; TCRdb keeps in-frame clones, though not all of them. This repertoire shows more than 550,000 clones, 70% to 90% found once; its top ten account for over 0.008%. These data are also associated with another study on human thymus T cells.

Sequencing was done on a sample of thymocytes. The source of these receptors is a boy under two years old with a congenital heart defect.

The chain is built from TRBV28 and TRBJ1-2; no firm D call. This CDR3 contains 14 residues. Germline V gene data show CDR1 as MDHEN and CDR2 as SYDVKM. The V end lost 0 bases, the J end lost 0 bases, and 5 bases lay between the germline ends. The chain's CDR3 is CASSLCLPNYGYTF. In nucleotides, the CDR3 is TGTGCCAGCAGTTTATGCCTCCCTAACTATGGCTACACCTTC.

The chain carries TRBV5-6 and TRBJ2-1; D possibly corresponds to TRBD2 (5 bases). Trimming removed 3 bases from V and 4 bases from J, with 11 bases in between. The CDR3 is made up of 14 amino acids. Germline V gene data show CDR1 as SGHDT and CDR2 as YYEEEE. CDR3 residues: CASSWAGGYNEQFF. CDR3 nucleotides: TGTGCCAGCAGCTGGGCGGGCGGTTACAATGAGCAGTTCTTC.

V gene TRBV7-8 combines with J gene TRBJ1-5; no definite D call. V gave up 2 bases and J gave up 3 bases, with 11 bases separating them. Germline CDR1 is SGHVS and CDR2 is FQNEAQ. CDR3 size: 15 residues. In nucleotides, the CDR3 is TGTGCCAGCAGCTTATCCGTACAGAACAATCAGCCCCAGCATTTT. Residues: CASSLSVQNNQPQHF.

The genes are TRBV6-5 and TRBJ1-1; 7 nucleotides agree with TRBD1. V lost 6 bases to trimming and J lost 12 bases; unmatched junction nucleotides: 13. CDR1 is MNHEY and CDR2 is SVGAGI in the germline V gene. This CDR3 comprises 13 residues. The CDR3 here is CASRTNRGVESFF. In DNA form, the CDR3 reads TGTGCCAGCAGAACGAACAGGGGAGTGGAGTCTTTCTTT.

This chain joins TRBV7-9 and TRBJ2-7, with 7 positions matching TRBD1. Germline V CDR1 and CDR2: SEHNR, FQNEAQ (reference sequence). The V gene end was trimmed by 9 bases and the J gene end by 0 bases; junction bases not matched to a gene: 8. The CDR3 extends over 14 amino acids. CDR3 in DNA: TGTGCCAGGGAATTCAGGGACAGCTCCTACGAGCAGTACTTC. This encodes CAREFRDSSYEQYF.

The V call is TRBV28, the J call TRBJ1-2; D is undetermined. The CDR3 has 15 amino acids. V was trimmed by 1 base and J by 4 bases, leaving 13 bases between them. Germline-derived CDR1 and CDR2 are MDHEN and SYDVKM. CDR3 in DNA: TGTGCCAGCAGTTTATATTCCGAACTCTTCTATGGCTACACCTTC. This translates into CASSLYSELFYGYTF.

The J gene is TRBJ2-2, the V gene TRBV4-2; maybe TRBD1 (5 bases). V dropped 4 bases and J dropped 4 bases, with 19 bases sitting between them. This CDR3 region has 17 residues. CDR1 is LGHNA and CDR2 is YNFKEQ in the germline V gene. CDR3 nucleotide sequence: TGTGCCAGCAGCCCCATTTCTCAGGGCCATCGCACCGGGGAGCTGTTTTTT. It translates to CASSPISQGHRTGELFF.

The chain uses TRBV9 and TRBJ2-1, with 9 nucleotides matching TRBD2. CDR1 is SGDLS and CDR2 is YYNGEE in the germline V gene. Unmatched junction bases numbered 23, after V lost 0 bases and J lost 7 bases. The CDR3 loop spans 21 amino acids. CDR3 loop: CASSVDVLGTGGLANRNEQFF. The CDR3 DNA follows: TGTGCCAGCAGCGTAGACGTTTTGGGGACGGGGGGACTAGCTAACCGGAATGAGCAGTTCTTC.

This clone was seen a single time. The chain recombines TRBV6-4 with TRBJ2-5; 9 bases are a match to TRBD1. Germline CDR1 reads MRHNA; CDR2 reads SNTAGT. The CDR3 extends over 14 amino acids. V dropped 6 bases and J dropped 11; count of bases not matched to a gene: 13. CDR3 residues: CASSPTGGNVAQYF. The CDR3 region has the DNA TGTGCCAGCAGCCCGACAGGGGGTAATGTAGCGCAGTACTTC.

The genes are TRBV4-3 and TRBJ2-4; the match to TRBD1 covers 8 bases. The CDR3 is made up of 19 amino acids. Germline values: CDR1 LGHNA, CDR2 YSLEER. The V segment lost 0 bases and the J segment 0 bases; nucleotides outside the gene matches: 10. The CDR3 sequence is CASSQESGTGGVAKNIQYF. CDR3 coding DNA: TGCGCCAGCAGCCAAGAATCGGGGACAGGTGGGGTAGCCAAAAACATTCAGTACTTC.

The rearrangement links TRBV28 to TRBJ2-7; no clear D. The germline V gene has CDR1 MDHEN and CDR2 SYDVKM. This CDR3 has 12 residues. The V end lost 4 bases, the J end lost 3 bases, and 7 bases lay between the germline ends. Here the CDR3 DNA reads TGTGCCAGCAGTTCTAGAGACTACGAGCAGTACTTC. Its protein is CASSSRDYEQYF.

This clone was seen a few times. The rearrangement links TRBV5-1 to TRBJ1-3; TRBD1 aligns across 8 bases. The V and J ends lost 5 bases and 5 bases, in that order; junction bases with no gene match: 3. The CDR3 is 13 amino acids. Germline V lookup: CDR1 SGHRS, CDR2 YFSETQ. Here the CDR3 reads CASRTGERNTIYF. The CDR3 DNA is TGCGCCAGCAGGACAGGGGAGCGAAACACCATATATTTT. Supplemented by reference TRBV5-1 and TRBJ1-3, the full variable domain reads KAGVTQTPRYLIKTRGQQVTLSCSPISGHRSVSWYQQTPGQGLQFLFEYFSETQRNKGNFPGRFSGRQFSNSRSEMNVSTLELGDSALYLCASRTGERNTIYFGEGSWLTVV.

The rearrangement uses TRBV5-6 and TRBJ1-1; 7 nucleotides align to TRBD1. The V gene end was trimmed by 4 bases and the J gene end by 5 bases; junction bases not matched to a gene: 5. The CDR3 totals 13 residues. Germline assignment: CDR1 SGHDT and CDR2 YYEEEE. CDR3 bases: TGTGCCAGCAGCGCAGGGGGGTGGACTGAAGCTTTCTTT. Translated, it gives CASSAGGWTEAFF.

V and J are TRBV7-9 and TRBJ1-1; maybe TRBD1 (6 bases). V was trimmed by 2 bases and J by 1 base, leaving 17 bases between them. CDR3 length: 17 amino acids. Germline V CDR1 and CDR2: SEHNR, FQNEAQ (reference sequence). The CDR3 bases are TGTGCCAGCAGCTTAATCCCCTTCGGGACAAAGAACACTGAAGCTTTCTTT. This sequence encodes CASSLIPFGTKNTEAFF.

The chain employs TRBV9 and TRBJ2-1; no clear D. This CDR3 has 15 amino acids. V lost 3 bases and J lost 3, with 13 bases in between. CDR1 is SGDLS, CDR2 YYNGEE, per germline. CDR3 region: CASSDRTCDYNEQFF. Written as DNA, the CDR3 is TGTGCCAGCAGCGACCGAACCTGCGACTACAATGAGCAGTTCTTC.

The CDR3 here is CSVVGGAGKTEAFF. Here the CDR3 DNA reads TGCAGCGTTGTTGGGGGGGCAGGCAAGACTGAAGCTTTCTTT. The gene calls are TRBV29-1 and TRBJ1-1; TRBD1 might be the D (6 bases). The CDR3 loop spans 14 amino acids. Per the germline V gene, CDR1 is SQVTM and CDR2 is ANQGSEA. Trimming removed 4 bases at V and 5 bases at J, with 17 bases between.

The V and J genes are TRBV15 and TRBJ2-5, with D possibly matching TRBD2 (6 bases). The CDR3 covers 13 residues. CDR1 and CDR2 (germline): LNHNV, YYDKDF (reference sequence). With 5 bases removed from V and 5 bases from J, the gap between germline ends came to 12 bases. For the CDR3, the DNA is TGTGCCACCAGCTCGGGAGTATCTGAGACCCAGTACTTC. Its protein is CATSSGVSETQYF. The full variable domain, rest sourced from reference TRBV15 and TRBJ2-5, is DAMVIQNPRYQVTQFGKPVTLSCSQTLNHNVMYWYQQKSSQAPKLLFHYYDKDFNNEADTPDNFQSRRPNTSFCFLDIRSPGLGDTAMYLCATSSGVSETQYFGPGTRLLVL.

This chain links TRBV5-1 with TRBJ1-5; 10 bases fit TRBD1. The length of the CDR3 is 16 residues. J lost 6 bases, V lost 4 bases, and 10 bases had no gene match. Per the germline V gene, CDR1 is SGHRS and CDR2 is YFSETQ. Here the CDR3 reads CASSPDGTGVVQPQHF. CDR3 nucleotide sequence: TGCGCCAGCAGCCCGGACGGGACAGGGGTGGTTCAGCCCCAGCATTTT.

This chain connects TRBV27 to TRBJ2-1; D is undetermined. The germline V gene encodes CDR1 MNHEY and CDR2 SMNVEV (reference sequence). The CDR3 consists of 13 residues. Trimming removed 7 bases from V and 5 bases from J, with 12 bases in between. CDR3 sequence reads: CASNTNIDNEQFF. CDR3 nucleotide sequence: TGTGCCAGCAACACTAACATAGACAATGAGCAGTTCTTC.

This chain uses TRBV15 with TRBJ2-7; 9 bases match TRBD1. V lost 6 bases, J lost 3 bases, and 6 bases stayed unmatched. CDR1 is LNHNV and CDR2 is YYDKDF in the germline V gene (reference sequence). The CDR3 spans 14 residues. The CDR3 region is CATSAGTGYYEQYF. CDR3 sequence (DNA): TGTGCCACCAGTGCCGGGACAGGGTACTACGAGCAGTACTTC.